The T cell receptor (beta chain) under discussion was sequenced for a study of T-cell reconstitution after alpha-beta-depleted transplantation in children. Regarding the study as a whole: After one year, T-cell counts and TCRbeta diversity mostly came from new T cells. In some patients, recipient T cells and intrathymic progenitors surviving conditioning explained high day-60 diversity. Several hundred expanded graft clones reportedly were the source of alpha-beta T cells about two months after transplant.

This sample's TCRbeta library carried unique molecular identifier barcodes. Each CDR3 protein gets one entry after TCRdb re-called the PCR reads with MiXCR. The data show about 200,000 distinct CDR3 sequences, about 8.4% seen once. The CDR3 consists of 12 residues. Looked up from germline, CDR1 is SGHTA and CDR2 is FQGTGA. Trimming pared 6 bases from V and 1 base from J, leaving 7 bases between. This clonotype was counted between two and nine times. Its antigen is as yet unknown. Sample: PBMCs, mostly from graft donor cells, taken 360 days after TCRalphabeta/CD19-depleted stem cell transplant. The clonotype comes from a male patient between 2 and 15 years old who had a stem cell transplant for acute myeloid leukemia, so the T cells may come from the graft donor. The chain uses TRBV7-3 and TRBJ2-7; D uncertain. CDR3 protein: CASSAVSYEQYF. Written as DNA, the CDR3 is TGTGCCAGCAGTGCAGTTTCCTACGAGCAGTACTTC.